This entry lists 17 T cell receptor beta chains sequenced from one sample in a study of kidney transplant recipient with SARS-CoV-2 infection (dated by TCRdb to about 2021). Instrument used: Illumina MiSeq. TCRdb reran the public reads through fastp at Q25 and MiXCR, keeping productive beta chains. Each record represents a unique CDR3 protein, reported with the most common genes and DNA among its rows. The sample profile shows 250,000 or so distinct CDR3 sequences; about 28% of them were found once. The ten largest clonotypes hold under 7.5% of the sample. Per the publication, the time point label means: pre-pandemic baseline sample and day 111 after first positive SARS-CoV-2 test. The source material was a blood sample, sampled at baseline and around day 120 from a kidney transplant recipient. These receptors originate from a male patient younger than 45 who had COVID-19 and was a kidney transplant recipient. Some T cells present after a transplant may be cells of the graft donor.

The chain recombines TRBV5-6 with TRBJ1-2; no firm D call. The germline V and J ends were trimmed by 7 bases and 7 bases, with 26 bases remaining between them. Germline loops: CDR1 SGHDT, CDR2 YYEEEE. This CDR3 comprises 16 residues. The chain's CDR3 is CASVVSNSRKTCGYTF. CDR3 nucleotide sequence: TGTGCCAGCGTGGTGAGCAATAGTCGAAAGACCTGTGGCTACACCTTC.

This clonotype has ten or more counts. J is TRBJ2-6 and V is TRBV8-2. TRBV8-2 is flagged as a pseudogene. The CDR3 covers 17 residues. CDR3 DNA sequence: TGTGGCAGGAAACGTAGGATAACACAAAGTCGGGCCAACGTCCTGACTTTC. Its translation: CGRKRRITQSRANVLTF.

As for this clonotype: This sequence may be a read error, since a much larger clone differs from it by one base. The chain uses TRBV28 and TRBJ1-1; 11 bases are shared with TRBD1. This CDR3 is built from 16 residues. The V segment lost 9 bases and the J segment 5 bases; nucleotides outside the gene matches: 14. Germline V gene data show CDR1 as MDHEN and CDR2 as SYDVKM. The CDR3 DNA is TGTGCCAGTCCCCCGGGACAGGGGGAAGTGGCGACTGAAGCTTTCTTT. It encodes CASPPGQGEVATEAFF.

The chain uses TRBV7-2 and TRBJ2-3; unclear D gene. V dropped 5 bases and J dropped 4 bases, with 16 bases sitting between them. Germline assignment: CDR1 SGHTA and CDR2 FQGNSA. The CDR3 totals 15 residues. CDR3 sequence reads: CASSPIARAADTQYF. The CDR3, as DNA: TGTGCCAGCAGCCCTATAGCCCGGGCCGCAGATACGCAGTATTTT.

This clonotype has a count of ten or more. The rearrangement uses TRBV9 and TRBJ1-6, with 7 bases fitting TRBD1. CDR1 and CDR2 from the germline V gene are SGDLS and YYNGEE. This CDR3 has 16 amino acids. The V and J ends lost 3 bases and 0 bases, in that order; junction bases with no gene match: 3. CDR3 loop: CASSAGGASYNSPLHF. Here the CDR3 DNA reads TGTGCCAGCAGCGCAGGGGGAGCCTCCTATAATTCACCCCTCCACTTT.

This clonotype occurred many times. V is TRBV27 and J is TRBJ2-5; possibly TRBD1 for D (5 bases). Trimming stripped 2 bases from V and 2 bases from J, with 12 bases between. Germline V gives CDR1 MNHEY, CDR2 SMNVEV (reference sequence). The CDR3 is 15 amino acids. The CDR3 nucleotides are TGTGCCAGCAGTTTAGGGGCAGGCAATCAAGAGACCCAGTACTTC. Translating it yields CASSLGAGNQETQYF.

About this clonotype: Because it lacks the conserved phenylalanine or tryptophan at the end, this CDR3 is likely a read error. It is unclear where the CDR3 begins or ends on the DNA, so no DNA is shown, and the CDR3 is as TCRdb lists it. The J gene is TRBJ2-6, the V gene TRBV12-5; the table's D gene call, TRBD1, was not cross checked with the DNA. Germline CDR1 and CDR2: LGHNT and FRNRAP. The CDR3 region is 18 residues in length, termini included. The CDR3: CASGSRLLQDKVGPTSRL.

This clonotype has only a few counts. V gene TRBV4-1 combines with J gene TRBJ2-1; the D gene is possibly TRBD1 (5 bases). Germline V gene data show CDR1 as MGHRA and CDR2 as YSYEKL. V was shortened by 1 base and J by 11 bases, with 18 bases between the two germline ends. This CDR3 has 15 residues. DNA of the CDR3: TGCGCCAGCAGCCAAGCAGAAGGGGTCGATTTAAAGCAGTTCTTC. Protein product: CASSQAEGVDLKQFF.

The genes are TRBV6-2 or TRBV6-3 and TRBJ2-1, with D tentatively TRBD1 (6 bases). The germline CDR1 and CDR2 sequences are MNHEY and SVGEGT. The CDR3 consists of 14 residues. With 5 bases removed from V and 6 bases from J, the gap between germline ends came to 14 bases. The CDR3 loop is CASSARQVGNEQFF. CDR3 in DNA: TGTGCCAGCAGTGCGCGACAGGTGGGCAATGAGCAGTTCTTC.

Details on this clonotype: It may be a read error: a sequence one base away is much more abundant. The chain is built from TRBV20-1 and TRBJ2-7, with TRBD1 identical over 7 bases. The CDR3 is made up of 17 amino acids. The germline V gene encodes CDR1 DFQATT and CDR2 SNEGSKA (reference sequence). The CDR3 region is CSARGRAQTGSVYERYF. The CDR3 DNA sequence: TGCAGTGCTAGAGGCCGCGCTCAGACAGGGTCGGTTTACGAGCGGTACTTC.

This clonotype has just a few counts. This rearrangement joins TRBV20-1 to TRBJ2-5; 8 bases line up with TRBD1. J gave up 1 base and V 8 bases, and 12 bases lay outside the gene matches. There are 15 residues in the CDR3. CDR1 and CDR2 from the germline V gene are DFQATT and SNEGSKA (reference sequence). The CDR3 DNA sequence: TGCAGTAACATTCCTAGACAGGGGATCCAAGAGACCCAGTACTTC. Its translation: CSNIPRQGIQETQYF.

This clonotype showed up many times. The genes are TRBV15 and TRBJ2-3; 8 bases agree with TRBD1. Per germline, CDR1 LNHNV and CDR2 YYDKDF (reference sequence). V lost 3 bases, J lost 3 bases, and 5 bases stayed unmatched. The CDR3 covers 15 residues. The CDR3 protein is CATSSPQGATDTQYF. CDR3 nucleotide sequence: TGTGCCACCAGCAGCCCCCAGGGGGCAACAGATACGCAGTATTTT. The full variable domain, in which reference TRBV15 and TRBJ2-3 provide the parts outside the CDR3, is DAMVIQNPRYQVTQFGKPVTLSCSQTLNHNVMYWYQQKSSQAPKLLFHYYDKDFNNEADTPDNFQSRRPNTSFCFLDIRSPGLGDTAMYLCATSSPQGATDTQYFGPGTRLTVL.

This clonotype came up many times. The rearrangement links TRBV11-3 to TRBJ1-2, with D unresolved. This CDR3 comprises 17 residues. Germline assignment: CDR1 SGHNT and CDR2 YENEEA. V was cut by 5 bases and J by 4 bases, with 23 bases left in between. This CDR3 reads CASSNSSDLGKTYGYTF. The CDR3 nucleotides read TGTGCCAGCAGCAATTCTAGCGATCTCGGAAAGACCTATGGCTACACCTTC.

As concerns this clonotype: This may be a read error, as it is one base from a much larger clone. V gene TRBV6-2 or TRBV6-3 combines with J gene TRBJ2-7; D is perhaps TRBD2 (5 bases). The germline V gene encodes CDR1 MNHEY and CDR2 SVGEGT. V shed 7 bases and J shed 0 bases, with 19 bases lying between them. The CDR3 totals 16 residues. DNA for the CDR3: TGTGCCAGCATGACGGCTCGGAGGATGTTCTCCTACGAGCAGTACTTC. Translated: CASMTARRMFSYEQYF.

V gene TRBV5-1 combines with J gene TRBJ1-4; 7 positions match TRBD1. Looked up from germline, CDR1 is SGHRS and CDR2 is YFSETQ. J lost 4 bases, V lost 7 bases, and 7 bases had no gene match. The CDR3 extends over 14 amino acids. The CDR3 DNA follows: TGCGCCAGCGGCCAGACAGGGATTAATGAAAAACTGTTTTTT. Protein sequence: CASGQTGINEKLFF.

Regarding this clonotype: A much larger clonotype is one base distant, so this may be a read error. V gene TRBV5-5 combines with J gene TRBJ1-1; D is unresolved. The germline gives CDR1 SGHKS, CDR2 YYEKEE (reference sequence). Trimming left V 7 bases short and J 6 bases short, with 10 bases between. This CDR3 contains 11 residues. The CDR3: CASADSAEAFF. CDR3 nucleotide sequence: TGTGCCAGCGCCGATAGCGCTGAAGCTTTCTTT.

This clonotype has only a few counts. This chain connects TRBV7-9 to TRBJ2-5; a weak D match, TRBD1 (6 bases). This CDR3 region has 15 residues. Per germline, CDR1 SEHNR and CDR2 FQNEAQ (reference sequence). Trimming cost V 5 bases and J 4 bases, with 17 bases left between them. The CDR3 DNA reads TGTGCCAGCAGCAAGGGGGAGCGTCTTGTAGAGACCCAGTACTTC. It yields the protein CASSKGERLVETQYF. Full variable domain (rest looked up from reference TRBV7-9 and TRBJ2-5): DTGVSQNPRHKITKRGQNVTFRCDPISEHNRLYWYRQTLGQGPEFLTYFQNEAQLEKSRLLSDRFSAERPKGSFSTLEIQRTEQGDSAMYLCASSKGERLVETQYFGPGTRLLVL.